This TCR beta chain was obtained from a study of PD-L1 blockade in urothelial cancer. Study as a whole: The patients' atezolizumab therapy, 1,200 mg intravenously every 3 weeks, started at some point between 2013 and 2014. At 6 weeks and at 3 weeks (second dose) after treatment start, blood was analyzed. Per blood sample, T cells had a median of 141,255.

Specified time point: peripheral blood 6 weeks after treatment start. In each PCR, synthetic TCR analog templates were spiked in. Sequencing used immunoSEQ multiplex PCR; TCRdb keeps in-frame clones, though not all of them. The table records 35,000 to 45,000 clones, about 90% of them present only once. Germline CDR1 and CDR2: LNHDA and SQIVND (reference sequence). Trimming left V 4 bases short and J 7 bases short, with 24 bases between. The CDR3 is made up of 17 amino acids. The source was PBMCs, collected around atezolizumab (anti-PD-L1) treatment. The chain combines TRBV19 with TRBJ2-3; TRBD2 might be the D (5 bases). The clonotype was recovered from a man between 65 and 80 years old with urothelial cancer. The CDR3 sequence is CASSTDGVARPSNTQYF. The CDR3 region has the DNA TGTGCCAGTAGTACCGACGGGGTAGCGAGACCGTCGAATACGCAGTATTTT.